This entry describes one T cell receptor beta chain. Its antigen remains unidentified. Per-sample PBMC isolation yielded at least 7 million cells. CDR3 size: 13 residues. CDR1 and CDR2 from the germline V gene are SGHAT and FQNNGV. V lost 5 bases, J lost 4 bases, and 10 bases lay in between. The data are from a study of blood T cells in healthy people across ages. The study's findings and limits: With age, beta diversity per million T cells declined roughly linearly, significantly by about 37.

The authors ran a second PCR of about 7 to 11 cycles using a sample-barcoded 5' primer and a J-beta primer mix. Each cDNA molecule was tagged by a template-switch adaptor with 12 random nucleotides. TCRdb redid the calling of the 5' RACE reads with MiXCR, one entry per CDR3 protein. The data show about 1.4 million distinct CDR3 sequences, roughly 64% seen once. Sequencing was performed on blood. This sequence joins TRBV11-2 and TRBJ2-3, with no clear D. The TCR sequence derives from a man between 18 and 29 years old in good health. The CDR3 nucleotides are TGTGCCAGCAGCATACGACGGCCAGATACGCAGTATTTT. Its protein is CASSIRRPDTQYF.